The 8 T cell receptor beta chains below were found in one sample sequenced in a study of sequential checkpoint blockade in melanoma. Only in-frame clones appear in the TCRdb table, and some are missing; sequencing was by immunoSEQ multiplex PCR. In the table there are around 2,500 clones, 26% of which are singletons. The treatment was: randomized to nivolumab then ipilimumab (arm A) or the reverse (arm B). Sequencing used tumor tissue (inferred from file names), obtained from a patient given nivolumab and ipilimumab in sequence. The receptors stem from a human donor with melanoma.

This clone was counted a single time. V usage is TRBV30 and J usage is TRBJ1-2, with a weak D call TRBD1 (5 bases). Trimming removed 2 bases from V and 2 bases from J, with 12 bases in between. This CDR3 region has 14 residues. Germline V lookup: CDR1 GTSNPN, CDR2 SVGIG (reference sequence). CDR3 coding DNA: TGTGCCTGGAGTCCGGGACGTAGGAACTATGGCTACACCTTC. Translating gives CAWSPGRRNYGYTF.

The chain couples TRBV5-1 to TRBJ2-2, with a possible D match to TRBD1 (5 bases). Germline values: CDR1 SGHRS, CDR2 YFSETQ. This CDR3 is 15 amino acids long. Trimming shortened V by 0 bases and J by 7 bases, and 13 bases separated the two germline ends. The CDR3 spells CASSLDYGAGGELFF. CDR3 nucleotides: TGCGCCAGCAGCTTGGACTATGGGGCAGGCGGGGAGCTGTTTTTT.

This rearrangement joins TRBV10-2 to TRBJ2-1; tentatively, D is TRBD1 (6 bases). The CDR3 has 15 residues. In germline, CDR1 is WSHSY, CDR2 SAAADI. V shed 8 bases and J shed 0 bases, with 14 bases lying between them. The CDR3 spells CASGDTLLSYNEQFF. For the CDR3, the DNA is TGCGCCAGCGGGGACACCCTGCTCTCCTACAATGAGCAGTTCTTC.

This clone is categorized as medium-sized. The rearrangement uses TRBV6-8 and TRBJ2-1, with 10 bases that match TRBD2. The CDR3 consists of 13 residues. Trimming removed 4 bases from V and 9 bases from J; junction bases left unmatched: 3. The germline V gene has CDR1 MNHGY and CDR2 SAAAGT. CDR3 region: CASSSLAGAEQFF. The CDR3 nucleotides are TGTGCCAGCAGTTCCCTAGCGGGGGCTGAGCAGTTCTTC.

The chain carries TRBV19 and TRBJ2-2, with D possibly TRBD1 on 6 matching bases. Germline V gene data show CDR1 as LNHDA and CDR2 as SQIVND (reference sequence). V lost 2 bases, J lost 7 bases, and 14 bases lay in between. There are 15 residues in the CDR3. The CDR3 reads CASSIRTAPHGELFF. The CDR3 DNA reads TGTGCCAGTAGTATAAGGACAGCCCCCCACGGGGAGCTGTTTTTT. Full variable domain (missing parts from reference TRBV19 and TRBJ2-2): DGGITQSPKYLFRKEGQNVTLSCEQNLNHDAMYWYRQDPGQGLRLIYYSQIVNDFQKGDIAEGYSVSREKKESFPLTVTSAQKNPTAFYLCASSIRTAPHGELFFGEGSRLTVL.

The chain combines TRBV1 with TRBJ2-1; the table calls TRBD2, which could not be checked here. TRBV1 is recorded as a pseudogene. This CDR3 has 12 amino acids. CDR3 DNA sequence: TGCGCCAGCAGTGGGAGGGCTGCTCAGCAGTTCTTC. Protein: CASSGRAAQQFF.

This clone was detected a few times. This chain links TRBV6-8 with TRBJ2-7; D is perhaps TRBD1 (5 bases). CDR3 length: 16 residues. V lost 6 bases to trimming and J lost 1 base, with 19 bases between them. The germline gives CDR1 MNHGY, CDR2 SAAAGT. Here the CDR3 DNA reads TGTGCCAGCAGGCCAAGTCAGGGAAAAGGGTCCTACGAGCAGTACTTC. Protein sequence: CASRPSQGKGSYEQYF.

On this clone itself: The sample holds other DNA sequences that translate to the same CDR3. The CDR3 nucleotides are TGCGCCAGCAGCGTCGGACAGGGAGATCAGCCCCAGCATTTT. This gives the protein CASSVGQGDQPQHF. The V and J genes are TRBV5-1 and TRBJ1-5, with 8 bases matching TRBD1. V lost 4 bases, J lost 5 bases, and 5 bases stayed unmatched. The CDR3 totals 14 residues. Germline loops: CDR1 SGHRS, CDR2 YFSETQ.